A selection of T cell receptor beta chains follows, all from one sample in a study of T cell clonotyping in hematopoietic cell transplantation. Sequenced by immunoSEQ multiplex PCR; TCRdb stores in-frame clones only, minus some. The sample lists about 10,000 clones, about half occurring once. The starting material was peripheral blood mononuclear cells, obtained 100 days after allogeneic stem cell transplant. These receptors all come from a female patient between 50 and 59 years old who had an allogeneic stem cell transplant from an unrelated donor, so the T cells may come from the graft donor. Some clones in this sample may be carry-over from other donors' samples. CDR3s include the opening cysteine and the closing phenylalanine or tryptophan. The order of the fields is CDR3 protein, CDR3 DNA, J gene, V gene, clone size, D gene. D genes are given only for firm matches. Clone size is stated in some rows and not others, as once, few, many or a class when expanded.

CDR3: CAWDRQGVHEQYF
DNA: TGTGCCTGGGATCGACAGGGAGTCCACGAGCAGTACTTC
J: TRBJ2-7
V: TRBV30
size: medium-sized
D: TRBD1

CDR3: CASSRVRGSPLHF
DNA: TGCGCCAGCAGCCGGGTCCGTGGCTCACCCCTCCACTTT
J: TRBJ1-6
V: TRBV4-3
size: .
D: .

CDR3: CASSHTGVLAGELFF
DNA: TGTGCCAGCAGCCATACAGGTGTTCTCGCCGGGGAGCTGTTTTTT
J: TRBJ2-2
V: TRBV5-6
size: few
D: .

CDR3: CASSTRFGGYTF
DNA: TGTGCCAGCAGTACCAGGTTTGGTGGCTACACCTTC
J: TRBJ1-2
V: TRBV6-5
size: medium-sized
D: .

CDR3: CASSFEQGAKETQYF
DNA: TGCGCCAGCAGCTTTGAACAGGGGGCGAAGGAGACCCAGTACTTC
J: TRBJ2-5
V: TRBV5-1
size: .
D: TRBD1

CDR3: CASGVQGSYGYTF
DNA: TGTGCCAGTGGGGTACAGGGGAGTTATGGCTACACCTTC
J: TRBJ1-2
V: TRBV13
size: few
D: TRBD1

CDR3: CAWKQGGGETQYF
DNA: TGTGCCTGGAAACAGGGGGGCGGCGAGACCCAGTACTTC
J: TRBJ2-5
V: TRBV30
size: few
D: TRBD1

CDR3: CASSFPRLAGYGYTF
DNA: TGTGCCAGCAGCTTCCCTAGGTTGGCGGGGTATGGCTACACCTTC
J: TRBJ1-2
V: TRBV5-8
size: few
D: .

CDR3: CAWRKDRVNYGYTF
DNA: TGTGCCTGGAGGAAGGACAGGGTGAACTATGGCTACACCTTC
J: TRBJ1-2
V: TRBV30
size: .
D: TRBD1

CDR3: CASSSGQPTDTQYF
DNA: TGCGCCAGCAGCTCGGGACAGCCCACAGATACGCAGTATTTT
J: TRBJ2-3
V: TRBV5-1
size: .
D: TRBD1

CDR3: CAWSVTRTSGGQETQYF
DNA: TGTGCCTGGAGTGTAACTAGGACTAGCGGGGGGCAGGAGACCCAGTACTTC
J: TRBJ2-5
V: TRBV30
size: .
D: TRBD2

CDR3: CAWSIPGAPKVEQYF
DNA: TGTGCCTGGAGTATCCCGGGGGCCCCTAAGGTCGAGCAGTACTTC
J: TRBJ2-7
V: TRBV30
size: .
D: .

CDR3: CASSRTWADLGRQYF
DNA: TGTGCCAGTAGTAGGACGTGGGCTGACCTAGGCCGCCAGTACTTC
J: TRBJ2-4
V: TRBV19
size: .
D: .

CDR3: CAGRKGNEKLFF
DNA: TGTGCCGGACGGAAGGGGAATGAAAAACTGTTTTTT
J: TRBJ1-4
V: TRBV30
size: .
D: .

CDR3: CASSQFQAAETQYF
DNA: TGCGCCAGCAGCCAATTTCAGGCGGCAGAGACCCAGTACTTC
J: TRBJ2-5
V: TRBV4-1
size: few
D: .

CDR3: CASSLGLPRRYEQYF
DNA: TGTGCCAGCAGTTTAGGACTCCCGAGACGCTACGAGCAGTACTTC
J: TRBJ2-7
V: TRBV28
size: .
D: .

CDR3: CASSQGQGPFYEQYF
DNA: TGCGCCAGCAGCCAAGGACAGGGGCCCTTTTACGAGCAGTACTTC
J: TRBJ2-7
V: TRBV4-3
size: few
D: TRBD1

CDR3: CSIEGQGYTDTQYF
DNA: TGCAGCATCGAGGGACAGGGATACACAGATACGCAGTATTTT
J: TRBJ2-3
V: TRBV29-1
size: medium-sized
D: TRBD1

CDR3: CASSQVGEPQHF
DNA: TGCGCCAGCAGCCAAGTGGGGGAACCCCAGCATTTT
J: TRBJ1-5
V: TRBV4-1
size: .
D: .

CDR3: CSVGDDNSPLHF
DNA: TGCAGCGTCGGGGACGATAATTCACCCCTCCACTTT
J: TRBJ1-6
V: TRBV29-1
size: .
D: .

CDR3: CASSLGPGELFF
DNA: TGTGCCAGCAGCCTCGGGCCGGGGGAGCTGTTTTTT
J: TRBJ2-2
V: TRBV4-2
size: .
D: .

CDR3: CSVQWGYEQYF
DNA: TGCAGCGTACAGTGGGGCTACGAGCAGTACTTC
J: TRBJ2-7
V: TRBV29-1
size: few
D: .

CDR3: CASSLSTGFEQYF
DNA: TGTGCCAGCAGTTTATCAACGGGTTTCGAGCAGTACTTC
J: TRBJ2-7
V: TRBV27
size: .
D: .

CDR3: CASSPRTEAFF
DNA: TGTGCCAGCAGCCCGAGGACTGAAGCTTTCTTT
J: TRBJ1-1
V: TRBV7-8
size: .
D: .

CDR3: CASSLGVGVYEQYF
DNA: TGCGCCAGCAGCTTGGGAGTAGGGGTTTACGAGCAGTACTTC
J: TRBJ2-7
V: TRBV5-1
size: .
D: .

CDR3: CSVVTDTYEQYF
DNA: TGCAGCGTGGTGACAGACACCTACGAGCAGTACTTC
J: TRBJ2-7
V: TRBV29-1
size: .
D: .

CDR3: CASSAGTGYTGELFF
DNA: TGTGCCAGCAGCGCCGGGACAGGGTACACCGGGGAGCTGTTTTTT
J: TRBJ2-2
V: TRBV5-6
size: .
D: TRBD1

CDR3: CAWGTGGSGNTIYF
DNA: TGTGCCTGGGGGACAGGGGGCTCTGGAAACACCATATATTTT
J: TRBJ1-3
V: TRBV30
size: .
D: TRBD1

CDR3: CAWSVGNEGYEQYF
DNA: TGTGCCTGGAGTGTAGGGAATGAAGGCTACGAGCAGTACTTC
J: TRBJ2-7
V: TRBV30
size: .
D: .

CDR3: CASSSQTGEPQHF
DNA: TGTGCCAGCAGCTCCCAAACAGGGGAGCCCCAGCATTTT
J: TRBJ1-5
V: TRBV7-2
size: .
D: TRBD1

CDR3: CSARNSYGYTF
DNA: TGCAGTGCTAGAAACAGCTATGGCTACACCTTC
J: TRBJ1-2
V: TRBV20-1
size: .
D: .

CDR3: CASSYSTGGITEAFF
DNA: TGTGCCAGCAGTTACTCGACAGGGGGTATCACTGAAGCTTTCTTT
J: TRBJ1-1
V: TRBV6-5
size: few
D: TRBD1

CDR3: CASSEGLLAKNIQYF
DNA: TGTGCCAGCAGTGAGGGCCTACTAGCCAAAAACATTCAGTACTTC
J: TRBJ2-4
V: TRBV2
size: few
D: .

CDR3: CASAPGPYNEQFF
DNA: TGTGCCAGCGCACCTGGGCCCTACAATGAGCAGTTCTTC
J: TRBJ2-1
V: TRBV27
size: .
D: .

CDR3: CASSLASGGHEQYF
DNA: TGTGCCAGCAGCTTGGCTAGCGGGGGCCACGAGCAGTACTTC
J: TRBJ2-7
V: TRBV5-4
size: .
D: TRBD2

CDR3: CASSETPGGGYTF
DNA: TGTGCCAGCAGTGAAACGCCAGGGGGTGGCTACACCTTC
J: TRBJ1-2
V: TRBV2
size: few
D: TRBD1

CDR3: CASSLTLGETQYF
DNA: TGTGCCAGCAGCTTAACGCTTGGAGAGACCCAGTACTTC
J: TRBJ2-5
V: TRBV11-2
size: few
D: .

CDR3: CAWRAGTSNSPLHF
DNA: TGTGCCTGGAGAGCCGGGACAAGCAATTCACCCCTCCACTTT
J: TRBJ1-6
V: TRBV30
size: few
D: .

CDR3: CAFTRDRGTEAFF
DNA: TGTGCCTTCACCCGGGACAGGGGCACTGAAGCTTTCTTT
J: TRBJ1-1
V: TRBV30
size: once
D: TRBD1

CDR3: CASRSGTRGDTQYF
DNA: TGCGCCAGCAGATCGGGAACACGCGGCGATACGCAGTATTTT
J: TRBJ2-3
V: TRBV5-1
size: few
D: .

CDR3: CAWSVRRTSGNTIYF
DNA: TGTGCCTGGAGTGTACGTCGGACATCAGGAAACACCATATATTTT
J: TRBJ1-3
V: TRBV30
size: few
D: .

CDR3: CASKSDTNYGYTF
DNA: TGTGCCAGCAAGTCCGACACTAACTATGGCTACACCTTC
J: TRBJ1-2
V: TRBV6-5
size: .
D: .

CDR3: CAWGSSYGYTF
DNA: TGTGCCTGGGGATCCTCCTATGGCTACACCTTC
J: TRBJ1-2
V: TRBV30
size: .
D: .

CDR3: CASSSEVGEPDTQYF
DNA: TGTGCCAGCAGTTCCGAGGTGGGGGAGCCAGATACGCAGTATTTT
J: TRBJ2-3
V: TRBV6-1
size: .
D: .

CDR3: CAGIRYSGANVLTF
DNA: TGTGCCGGCATACGTTACTCTGGGGCCAACGTCCTGACTTTC
J: TRBJ2-6
V: TRBV30
size: .
D: .

CDR3: CASSYGTHGYTF
DNA: TGTGCCAGCAGCTACGGGACTCACGGCTACACCTTC
J: TRBJ1-2
V: TRBV7-8
size: few
D: .

CDR3: CASRLAPQTNEQFF
DNA: TGTGCCAGCAGACTAGCGCCGCAGACCAATGAGCAGTTCTTC
J: TRBJ2-1
V: TRBV6-5
size: .
D: TRBD2

CDR3: CASSQDRAGTYNSPLHF
DNA: TGCGCCAGCAGCCAAGATCGCGCGGGGACGTATAATTCACCCCTCCACTTT
J: TRBJ1-6
V: TRBV4-1
size: .
D: .

CDR3: CASSLVAADF
DNA: TGTGCCAGCAGCTTAGTCGCGGCAGACTTC
J: TRBJ1-2
V: TRBV11-2
size: .
D: .

CDR3: CASSPPASYEQYF
DNA: TGTGCCAGCAGCCCCCCCGCGTCCTACGAGCAGTACTTC
J: TRBJ2-7
V: TRBV7-2
size: .
D: .

CDR3: CASSVTGTGKYEQYF
DNA: TGTGCCAGTAGTGTTACCGGGACAGGGAAATACGAGCAGTACTTC
J: TRBJ2-7
V: TRBV19
size: .
D: TRBD1

CDR3: CASSLAGITEAFF
DNA: TGTGCCAGCAGCTTAGCAGGGATCACTGAAGCTTTCTTT
J: TRBJ1-1
V: TRBV7-6
size: .
D: .